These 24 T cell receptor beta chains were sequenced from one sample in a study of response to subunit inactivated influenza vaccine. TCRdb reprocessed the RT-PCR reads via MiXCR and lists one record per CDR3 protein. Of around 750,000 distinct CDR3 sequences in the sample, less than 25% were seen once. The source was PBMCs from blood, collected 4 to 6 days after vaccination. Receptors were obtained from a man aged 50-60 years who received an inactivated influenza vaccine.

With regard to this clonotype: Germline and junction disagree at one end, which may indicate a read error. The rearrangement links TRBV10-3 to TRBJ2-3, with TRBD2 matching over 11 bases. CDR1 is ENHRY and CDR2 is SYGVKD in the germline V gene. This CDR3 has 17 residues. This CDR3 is CATSEWGLAEITDTQYF. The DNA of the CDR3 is TGTGCCACCAGTGAGTGGGGACTAGCGGAGATCACAGATACGCAGTATTTT.

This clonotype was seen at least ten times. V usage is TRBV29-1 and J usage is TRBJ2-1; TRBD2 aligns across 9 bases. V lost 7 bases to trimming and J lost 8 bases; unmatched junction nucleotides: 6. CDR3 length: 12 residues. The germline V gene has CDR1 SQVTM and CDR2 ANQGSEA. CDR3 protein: CSGRTSVYEQFF. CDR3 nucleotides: TGCAGCGGCCGGACTAGCGTCTATGAGCAGTTCTTC.

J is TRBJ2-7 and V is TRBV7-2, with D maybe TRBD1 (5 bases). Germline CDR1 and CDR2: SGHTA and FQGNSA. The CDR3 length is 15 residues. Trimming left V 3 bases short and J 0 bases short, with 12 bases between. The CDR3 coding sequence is TGTGCCAGCAGCTTCACAGGCCCGAGCTCCTACGAGCAGTACTTC. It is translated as CASSFTGPSSYEQYF.

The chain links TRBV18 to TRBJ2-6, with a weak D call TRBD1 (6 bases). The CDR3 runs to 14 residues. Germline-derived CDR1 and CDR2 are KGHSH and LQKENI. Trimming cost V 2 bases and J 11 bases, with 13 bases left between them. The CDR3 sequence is CASSPKQQGDVLTF. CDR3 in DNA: TGTGCCAGCTCACCAAAGCAACAGGGTGACGTCCTGACTTTC.

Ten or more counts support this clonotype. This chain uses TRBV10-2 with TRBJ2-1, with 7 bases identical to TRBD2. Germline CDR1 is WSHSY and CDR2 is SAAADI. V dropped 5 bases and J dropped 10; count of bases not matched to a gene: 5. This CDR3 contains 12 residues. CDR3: CASSPLSGEQFF. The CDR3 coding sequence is TGCGCCAGCAGTCCCCTTAGCGGGGAGCAGTTCTTC.

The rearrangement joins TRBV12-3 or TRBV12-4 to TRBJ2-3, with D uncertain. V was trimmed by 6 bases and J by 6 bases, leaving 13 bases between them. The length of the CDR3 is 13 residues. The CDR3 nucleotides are TGTGCCAGCAGAATACCGGAAGGGGATACGCAGTATTTT. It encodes CASRIPEGDTQYF.

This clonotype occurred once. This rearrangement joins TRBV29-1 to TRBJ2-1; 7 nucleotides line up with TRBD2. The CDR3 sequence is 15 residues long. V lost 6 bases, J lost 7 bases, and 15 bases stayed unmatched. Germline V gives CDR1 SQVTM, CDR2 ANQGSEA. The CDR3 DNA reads TGCAGCGTCCCCTCGGCGCAGGGAGGGTGGAATGAGCAGTTCTTC. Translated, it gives CSVPSAQGGWNEQFF.

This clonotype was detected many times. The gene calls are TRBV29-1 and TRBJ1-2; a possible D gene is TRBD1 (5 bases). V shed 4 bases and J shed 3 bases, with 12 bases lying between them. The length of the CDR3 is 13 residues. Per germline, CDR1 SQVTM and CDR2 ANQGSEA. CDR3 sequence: CSVGVRGHYGYTF. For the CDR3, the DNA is TGCAGCGTTGGAGTCCGGGGACACTATGGCTACACCTTC.

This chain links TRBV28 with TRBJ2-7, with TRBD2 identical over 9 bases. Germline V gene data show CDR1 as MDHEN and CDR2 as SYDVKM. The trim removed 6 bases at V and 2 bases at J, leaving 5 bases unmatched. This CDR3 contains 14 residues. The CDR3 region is CASRTSGTAYEQYF. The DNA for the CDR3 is TGTGCCAGCAGGACTAGCGGAACGGCCTACGAGCAGTACTTC.

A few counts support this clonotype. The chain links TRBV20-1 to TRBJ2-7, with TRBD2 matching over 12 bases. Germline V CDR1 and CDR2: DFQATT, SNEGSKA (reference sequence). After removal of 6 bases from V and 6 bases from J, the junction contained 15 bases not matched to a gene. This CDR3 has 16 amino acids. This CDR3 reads CSAPAMTSGSDVEQYF. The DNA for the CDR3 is TGCAGTGCCCCGGCGATGACTAGCGGGAGTGATGTCGAGCAGTACTTC.

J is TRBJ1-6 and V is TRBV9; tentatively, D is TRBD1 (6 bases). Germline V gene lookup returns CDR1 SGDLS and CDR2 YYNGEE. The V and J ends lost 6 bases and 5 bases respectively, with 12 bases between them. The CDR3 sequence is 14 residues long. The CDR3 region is CASTPGQNNSPLHF. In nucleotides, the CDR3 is TGTGCCAGCACCCCCGGACAGAATAATTCACCCCTCCACTTT.

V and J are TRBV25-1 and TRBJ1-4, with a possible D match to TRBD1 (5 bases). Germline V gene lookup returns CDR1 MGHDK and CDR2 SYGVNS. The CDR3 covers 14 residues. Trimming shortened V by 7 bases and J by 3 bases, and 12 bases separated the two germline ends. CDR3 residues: CASTGGLANEKLFF. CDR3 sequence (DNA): TGTGCCAGCACGGGGGGACTGGCTAATGAAAAACTGTTTTTT. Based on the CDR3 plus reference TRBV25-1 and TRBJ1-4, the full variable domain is EADIYQTPRYLVIGTGKKITLECSQTMGHDKMYWYQQDPGMELHLIHYSYGVNSTEKGDLSSESTVSRIRTEHFPLTLESARPSHTSQYLCASTGGLANEKLFFGSGTQLSVL.

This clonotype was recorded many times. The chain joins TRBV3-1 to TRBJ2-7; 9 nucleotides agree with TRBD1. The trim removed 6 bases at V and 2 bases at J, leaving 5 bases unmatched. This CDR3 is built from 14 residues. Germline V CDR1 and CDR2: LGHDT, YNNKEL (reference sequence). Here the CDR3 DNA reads TGTGCCAGCAGACAGGGACAGGGACCCTACGAGCAGTACTTC. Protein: CASRQGQGPYEQYF.

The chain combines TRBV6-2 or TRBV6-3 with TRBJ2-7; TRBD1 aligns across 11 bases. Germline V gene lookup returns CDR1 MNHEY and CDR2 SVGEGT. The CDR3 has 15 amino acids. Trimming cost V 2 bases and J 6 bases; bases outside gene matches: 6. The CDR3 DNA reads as TGTGCCAGCAGTTACCCGCCAGGGACAGGGGGCGAGCAGTACTTC. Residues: CASSYPPGTGGEQYF.

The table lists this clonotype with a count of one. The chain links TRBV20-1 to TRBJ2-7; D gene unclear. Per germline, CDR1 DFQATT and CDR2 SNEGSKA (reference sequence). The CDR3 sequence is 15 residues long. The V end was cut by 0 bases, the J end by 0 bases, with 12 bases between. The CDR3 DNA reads TGCAGTGCTAGAGATCCGAGGACGGACTCCTACGAGCAGTACTTC. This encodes CSARDPRTDSYEQYF.

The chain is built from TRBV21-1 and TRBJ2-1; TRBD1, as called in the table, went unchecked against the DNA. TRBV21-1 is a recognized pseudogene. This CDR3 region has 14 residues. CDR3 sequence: CASCRDSLYNEQFF. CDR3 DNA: TGTGCCAGCTGCCGGGACAGCCTCTACAATGAGCAGTTCTTC.

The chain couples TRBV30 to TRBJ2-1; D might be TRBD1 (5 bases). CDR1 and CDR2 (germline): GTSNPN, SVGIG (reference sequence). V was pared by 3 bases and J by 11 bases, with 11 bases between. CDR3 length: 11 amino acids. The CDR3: CAWSRESKQFF. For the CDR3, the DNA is TGTGCCTGGAGCAGGGAAAGTAAGCAGTTCTTC. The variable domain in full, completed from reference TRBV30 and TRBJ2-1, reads SQTIHQWPATLVQPVGSPLSLECTVEGTSNPNLYWYRQAAGRGLQLLFYSVGIGQISSEVPQNLSASRPQDRQFILSSKKLLLSDSGFYLCAWSRESKQFFGPGTRLTVL.

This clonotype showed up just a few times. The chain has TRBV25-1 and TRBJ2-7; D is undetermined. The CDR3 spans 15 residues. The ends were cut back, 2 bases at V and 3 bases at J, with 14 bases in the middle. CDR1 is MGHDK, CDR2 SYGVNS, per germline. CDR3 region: CASSEISTAVYEQYF. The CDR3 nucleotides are TGTGCCAGCAGTGAAATTTCTACCGCAGTCTACGAGCAGTACTTC.

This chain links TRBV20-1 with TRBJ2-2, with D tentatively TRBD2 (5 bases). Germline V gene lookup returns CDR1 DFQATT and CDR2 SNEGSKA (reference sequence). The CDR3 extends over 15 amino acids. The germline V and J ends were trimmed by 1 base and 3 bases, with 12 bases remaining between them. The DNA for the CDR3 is TGCAGTGCTAGAGGTCTAGGGAGAGACACCGGGGAGCTGTTTTTT. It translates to CSARGLGRDTGELFF.

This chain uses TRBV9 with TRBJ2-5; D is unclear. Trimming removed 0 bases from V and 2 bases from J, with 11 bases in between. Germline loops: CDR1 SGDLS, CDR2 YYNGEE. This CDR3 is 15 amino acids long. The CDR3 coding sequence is TGTGCCAGCAGCGTAGGGTCGAACCGGCAAGAGACCCAGTACTTC. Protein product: CASSVGSNRQETQYF.

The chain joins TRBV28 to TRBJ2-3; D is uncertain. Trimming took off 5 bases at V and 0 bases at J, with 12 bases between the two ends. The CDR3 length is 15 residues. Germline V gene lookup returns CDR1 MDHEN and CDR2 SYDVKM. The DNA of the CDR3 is TGTGCCAGCAGTCCACCGCTAGGGAGCACAGATACGCAGTATTTT. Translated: CASSPPLGSTDTQYF. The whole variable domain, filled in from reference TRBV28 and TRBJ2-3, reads DVKVTQSSRYLVKRTGEKVFLECVQDMDHENMFWYRQDPGLGLRLIYFSYDVKMKEKGDIPEGYSVSREKKERFSLILESASTNQTSMYLCASSPPLGSTDTQYFGPGTRLTVL.

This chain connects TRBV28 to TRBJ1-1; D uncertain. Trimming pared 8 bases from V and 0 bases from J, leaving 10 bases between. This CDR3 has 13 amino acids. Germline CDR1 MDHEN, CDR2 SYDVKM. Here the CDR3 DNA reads TGTGCCAGCCGACTCTCCATGAACACTGAAGCTTTCTTT. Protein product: CASRLSMNTEAFF.

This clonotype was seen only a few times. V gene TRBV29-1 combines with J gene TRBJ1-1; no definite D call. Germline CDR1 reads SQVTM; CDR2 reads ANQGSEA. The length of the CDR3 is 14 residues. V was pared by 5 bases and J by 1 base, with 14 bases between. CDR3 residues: CSVRHSLKNTEAFF. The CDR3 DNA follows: TGCAGCGTTCGTCACAGCCTAAAGAACACTGAAGCTTTCTTT.

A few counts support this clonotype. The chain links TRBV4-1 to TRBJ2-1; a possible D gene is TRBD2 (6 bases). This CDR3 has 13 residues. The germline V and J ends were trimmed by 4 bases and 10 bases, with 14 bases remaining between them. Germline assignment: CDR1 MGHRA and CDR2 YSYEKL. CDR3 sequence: CASSPTTSFEQFF. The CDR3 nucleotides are TGCGCCAGCAGCCCAACAACTAGCTTCGAGCAGTTCTTC.